A single sample is the source of the 23 T cell receptor beta chains below, sequenced in a study of blood T cell repertoires in COVID-19. Only in-frame clones appear in the TCRdb table, and some are missing; sequencing was by immunoSEQ multiplex PCR. The sample contains 250,000 to 350,000 clones, over 75% of which appear only once. The specimen was peripheral blood. These TCRs come from a woman aged 45-65 years with active or convalescent COVID-19.

The rearrangement links TRBV7-9 to TRBJ1-4; D is unresolved. Germline loops: CDR1 SEHNR, CDR2 FQNEAQ (reference sequence). The CDR3 sequence is 15 residues long. V was shortened by 0 bases and J by 4 bases, with 9 bases between the two germline ends. CDR3 sequence reads: CASSLAPAGNEKLFF. DNA of the CDR3: TGTGCCAGCAGCTTAGCGCCGGCGGGTAATGAAAAACTGTTTTTT.

The chain recombines TRBV10-3 with TRBJ1-1, with 7 positions matching TRBD1. This CDR3 contains 15 residues. Germline lookup yields CDR1 ENHRY and CDR2 SYGVKD. V lost 4 bases and J lost 2; bases outside the gene matches: 7. CDR3 DNA: TGTGCCATCAGTGGGGCGGGACAGACTAACACTGAAGCTTTCTTT. Its protein is CAISGAGQTNTEAFF.

This chain connects TRBV11-3 to TRBJ1-1; D call uncertain. Per germline, CDR1 SGHNT and CDR2 YENEEA. The CDR3 totals 13 residues. Trimming took off 3 bases at V and 1 base at J, with 6 bases between the two ends. The CDR3 protein is CASSFGPNTEAFF. CDR3 nucleotide sequence: TGTGCCAGCAGCTTTGGCCCGAACACTGAAGCTTTCTTT. Full variable domain (outside the CDR3, taken from reference TRBV11-3 and TRBJ1-1): EAGVVQSPRYKIIEKKQPVAFWCNPISGHNTLYWYLQNLGQGPELLIRYENEEAVDDSQLPKDRFSAERLKGVDSTLKIQPAELGDSAVYLCASSFGPNTEAFFGQGTRLTVV.

V usage is TRBV28 and J usage is TRBJ2-3; TRBD1 aligns across 9 bases. This CDR3 spans 17 amino acids. Germline CDR1 and CDR2: MDHEN and SYDVKM. Germline trimming cut 2 bases from V and 1 base from J; bases unmatched to any gene: 7. The CDR3: CASSLRDREVGTDTQYF. Written as DNA, the CDR3 is TGTGCCAGCAGTTTAAGGGACAGGGAGGTGGGCACAGATACGCAGTATTTT.

CDR3 sequence reads: CASSSTGQGREKLFF. CDR3 DNA: TGTGCCAGCAGTTCTACGGGACAGGGCCGGGAAAAACTGTTTTTT. This chain links TRBV28 with TRBJ1-4; 9 bases are shared with TRBD1. The CDR3 totals 15 residues. Germline CDR1 and CDR2: MDHEN and SYDVKM. J lost 8 bases, V lost 4 bases, and 8 bases had no gene match.

The chain combines TRBV10-3 with TRBJ2-7; D is perhaps TRBD2 (6 bases). CDR3 length: 14 amino acids. CDR1 and CDR2 (germline): ENHRY, SYGVKD. Deletions cut 0 bases from V and 4 bases from J, with 10 bases between. This chain's CDR3 is CAISESGGLYEQYF. The DNA for the CDR3 is TGTGCCATCAGTGAGTCAGGAGGGTTATACGAGCAGTACTTC.

The chain combines TRBV6-5 with TRBJ2-5, with D possibly TRBD2 on 6 matching bases. The germline V gene has CDR1 MNHEY and CDR2 SVGAGI. The V end lost 1 base, the J end lost 5 bases, and 17 bases lay between the germline ends. This CDR3 comprises 16 residues. The CDR3 spells CASSYWAGSGLETQYF. CDR3 nucleotide sequence: TGTGCCAGCAGTTACTGGGCCGGGAGTGGGCTTGAGACCCAGTACTTC.

There are a few counts of this clone. The chain couples TRBV7-9 to TRBJ2-7; 11 bases agree with TRBD2. Germline values: CDR1 SEHNR, CDR2 FQNEAQ (reference sequence). V dropped 3 bases and J dropped 6; count of bases not matched to a gene: 7. The CDR3 loop spans 15 amino acids. The CDR3 bases are TGTGCCAGCAGCTTCCTAGCGGGAGGATTCGGCGAGCAGTACTTC. Translated: CASSFLAGGFGEQYF. Full variable domain (remainder filled in from reference TRBV7-9 and TRBJ2-7): DTGVSQNPRHKITKRGQNVTFRCDPISEHNRLYWYRQTLGQGPEFLTYFQNEAQLEKSRLLSDRFSAERPKGSFSTLEIQRTEQGDSAMYLCASSFLAGGFGEQYFGPGTRLTVT.

The V call is TRBV20-1, the J call TRBJ1-1; TRBD1 matches at 8 bases. The germline gives CDR1 DFQATT, CDR2 SNEGSKA (reference sequence). The CDR3 consists of 14 residues. Unmatched junction bases numbered 8, after V lost 3 bases and J lost 5 bases. The CDR3 loop reads CSASLTQGATEAFF. CDR3 DNA: TGCAGTGCTAGTCTCACCCAGGGGGCGACTGAAGCTTTCTTT.

The rearrangement links TRBV19 to TRBJ1-6, with 7 nucleotides matching TRBD1. Germline CDR1 LNHDA, CDR2 SQIVND (reference sequence). CDR3 size: 16 residues. Germline trimming cut 0 bases from V and 5 bases from J; bases unmatched to any gene: 4. CDR3 region: CASSIESGGNNSPLHF. CDR3 nucleotides: TGTGCCAGTAGTATAGAATCAGGGGGGAATAATTCACCCCTCCACTTT.

This clone was counted once. The gene calls are TRBV4-1 and TRBJ2-1; a weak D match, TRBD1 (6 bases). Germline V lookup: CDR1 MGHRA, CDR2 YSYEKL. The V end lost 4 bases, the J end lost 4 bases, and 17 bases lay between the germline ends. The CDR3 totals 16 residues. The CDR3 DNA reads as TGCGCCAGCAGCCGCTCGGCTGGGGGCTCTTACAATGAGCAGTTCTTC. As protein: CASSRSAGGSYNEQFF.

The rearrangement uses TRBV27 and TRBJ2-2, with D maybe TRBD1 (5 bases). V lost 2 bases, J lost 4 bases, and 8 bases lay in between. Germline values: CDR1 MNHEY, CDR2 SMNVEV (reference sequence). The CDR3 has 14 amino acids. CDR3 DNA: TGTGCCAGCAGTTTAGTGGGGCTCACCGGGGAGCTGTTTTTT. Translating gives CASSLVGLTGELFF.

This chain links TRBV19 with TRBJ2-5; 8 bases agree with TRBD2. The V gene end was trimmed by 3 bases and the J gene end by 4 bases; junction bases not matched to a gene: 4. CDR1 is LNHDA, CDR2 SQIVND, per germline (reference sequence). The CDR3 totals 14 residues. For the CDR3, the DNA is TGTGCCAGTAGTATCGGGGGGGGTGCAGAGACCCAGTACTTC. Translating gives CASSIGGGAETQYF.

As concerns this clone: Other DNA sequences in the same sample also yield this CDR3. The CDR3 region has the DNA TGTGCCAGCAGTGGACAGGGAAGTGAAAAACTGTTTTTT. As protein: CASSGQGSEKLFF. The rearrangement joins TRBV2 to TRBJ1-4, with 7 bases fitting TRBD1. Looked up from germline, CDR1 is SNHLY and CDR2 is FYNNEI. Trimming cost V 4 bases and J 7 bases; bases outside gene matches: 3. The CDR3 covers 13 residues. The full variable domain, completed using reference TRBV2 and TRBJ1-4, is EPEVTQTPSHQVTQMGQEVILRCVPISNHLYFYWYRQILGQKVEFLVSFYNNEISEKSEIFDDQFSVERPDGSNFTLKIRSTKLEDSAMYFCASSGQGSEKLFFGSGTQLSVL.

There are a few counts of this clone. J is TRBJ2-1 and V is TRBV4-3; 11 bases are a match to TRBD2. The CDR3 is 18 residues long. V gave up 0 bases and J gave up 6 bases; unmatched junction bases: 10. Germline loops: CDR1 LGHNA, CDR2 YSLEER. Here the CDR3 DNA reads TGCGCCAGCAGCCAAGATATTCTAGCGGGAGGTGGATCCAATGAGCAGTTCTTC. It translates to CASSQDILAGGGSNEQFF.

The rearrangement uses TRBV30 and TRBJ2-5; D is possibly TRBD1 (6 bases). Trimming stripped 7 bases from V and 0 bases from J, with 12 bases between. Germline CDR1 and CDR2: GTSNPN and SVGIG (reference sequence). The CDR3 is 13 amino acids. The CDR3 reads CAFTRGYQETQYF. In DNA, the CDR3 is TGTGCCTTCACCAGGGGATACCAAGAGACCCAGTACTTC.

The chain uses TRBV5-1 and TRBJ1-5; 9 bases are a match to TRBD1. The CDR3 contains 15 residues. The germline gives CDR1 SGHRS, CDR2 YFSETQ. Unmatched junction bases numbered 8, after V lost 3 bases and J lost 7 bases. The CDR3 sequence: CASSWTGAPEQPQHF. In DNA form, the CDR3 reads TGCGCCAGCAGCTGGACAGGGGCCCCTGAACAGCCCCAGCATTTT.

The chain combines TRBV30 with TRBJ1-1; D remains unclear. CDR1 and CDR2 from the germline V gene are GTSNPN and SVGIG (reference sequence). Trimming removed 1 base at V and 0 bases at J, with 9 bases between. This CDR3 region has 14 residues. The CDR3 sequence is CAWSGEPLNTEAFF. The CDR3 coding sequence is TGTGCCTGGAGTGGAGAGCCCTTGAACACTGAAGCTTTCTTT.

This clone has a handful of counts. V gene TRBV4-1 combines with J gene TRBJ1-5; D might be TRBD1 (6 bases). Per germline, CDR1 MGHRA and CDR2 YSYEKL. The CDR3 extends over 14 amino acids. With 0 bases removed from V and 7 bases from J, the gap between germline ends came to 10 bases. CDR3: CASSQEQGMQPQHF. For the CDR3, the DNA is TGCGCCAGCAGCCAAGAACAGGGAATGCAGCCCCAGCATTTT.

In its sample, this clone was seen a few times. CDR3 protein: CASSLYRNTGELFF. In nucleotides, the CDR3 is TGCGCCAGCAGCTTGTACAGGAACACCGGGGAGCTGTTTTTT. The J gene is TRBJ2-2, the V gene TRBV5-1, with D unclear. The germline gives CDR1 SGHRS, CDR2 YFSETQ. The V end was cut by 1 base, the J end by 1 base, with 5 bases between. This CDR3 region has 14 residues.

The rearrangement joins TRBV6-5 to TRBJ2-1; possible D gene TRBD1, 6 bases. The CDR3 consists of 15 residues. V lost 6 bases and J 2 bases, leaving 14 bases between the germline ends. Germline V lookup: CDR1 MNHEY, CDR2 SVGAGI. CDR3 loop: CASSLVGATYNEQFF. The CDR3 DNA is TGTGCCAGCAGCCTGGTGGGGGCCACCTACAATGAGCAGTTCTTC.

V usage is TRBV3-1 (or the pseudogene TRBV3-2) and J usage is TRBJ2-1; 8 bases line up with TRBD1. Looked up from germline, CDR1 is LGHDT and CDR2 is YNNKEL (reference sequence). This CDR3 is 17 amino acids long. V was clipped by 1 base and J by 6 bases; unmatched bases: 11. CDR3 sequence reads: CASSQGIWGTGGNEQFF. The CDR3, as DNA: TGTGCCAGCAGCCAAGGTATATGGGGCACAGGGGGCAATGAGCAGTTCTTC.

This clone has just one count. The chain has TRBV2 and TRBJ1-1; 9 positions agree with TRBD1. The CDR3 has 13 residues. Germline CDR1 is SNHLY and CDR2 is FYNNEI. V was pared by 9 bases and J by 5 bases, with 7 bases of the junction left unmatched. The CDR3 nucleotides are TGTGCCAGAACCGGGACAGGGAGGACTGAAGCTTTCTTT. It translates to CARTGTGRTEAFF.